The 21 T cell receptor beta chains reported below all come from one sample, sequenced in a study of regulatory and conventional T cells in RAG deficiency. Repertoires were generated with immunoSEQ multiplex PCR, while TCRdb's copy carries only in-frame clones and drops some. The repertoire holds tens of thousands of clones, with about 95% as singletons. Conventional CD4+ T cells were sorted from blood as CD25-low CD127-high cells. These data were also filed under a second study, of regulatory T cells. From that report: The PCR used 52 TRBV and 13 TRBJ primers.

Sequences were obtained from CD25- CD4+ T cells sorted from blood. Source of these receptors: a human donor in good health.

The chain couples TRBV6-5 to TRBJ2-7; 7 bases are a match to TRBD1. Unmatched junction bases numbered 8, after V lost 6 bases and J lost 0 bases. CDR1 and CDR2 (germline): MNHEY, SVGAGI. This CDR3 is 15 amino acids long. The CDR3 coding sequence is TGTGCCAGCAGCCGAAGACAGGGAAGCTCCTACGAGCAGTACTTC. This codes for CASSRRQGSSYEQYF.

The chain combines TRBV23-1 with TRBJ1-4, with 9 bases fitting TRBD1. TRBV23-1 is an ORF for which the function is uncertain. The CDR3 extends over 15 amino acids. The ends lost 4 bases at V and 4 bases at J; junction bases unmatched: 4. CDR3: CASSPPGQGNEKLFF. The DNA for the CDR3 is TGCGCCAGCAGTCCTCCGGGACAGGGTAATGAAAAACTGTTTTTT.

This clone was recorded once. The chain links TRBV25-1 to TRBJ2-2; tentatively, D is TRBD1 (5 bases). CDR1 and CDR2 (germline): MGHDK, SYGVNS. This CDR3 comprises 15 residues. V was shortened by 6 bases and J by 4 bases, with 15 bases between the two germline ends. CDR3 bases: TGTGCCAGCAGCGTTAGGGGTAGCCCCACCGGGGAGCTGTTTTTT. Amino acid sequence: CASSVRGSPTGELFF.

The chain joins TRBV5-4 to TRBJ2-3; 10 positions match TRBD1. From germline, CDR1 is SGHNT and CDR2 YYREEE (reference sequence). The CDR3 runs 15 residues. Trimming took 4 bases from V and 3 from J; bases not matched to a gene: 5. CDR3 bases: TGTGCCAGCAGCGGGCCGGGACAGGGGACAGATACGCAGTATTTT. Translated, it gives CASSGPGQGTDTQYF.

Worth noting for this clone: Germline is not matched at one junction end, which may reflect a read error. The chain uses TRBV28 and TRBJ2-7; 8 nucleotides align to TRBD2. The germline gives CDR1 MDHEN, CDR2 SYDVKM. The CDR3 consists of 16 residues. The CDR3 loop is CASSLPSTSGGRRIDF. As DNA, the CDR3 is TGTGCCAGCAGTTTGCCATCCACCTCGGGGGGGCGCAGAATAGACTTC.

As to this clone: A read error may produce the germline difference seen at one junction end. This chain connects TRBV6-4 to TRBJ2-7, with no clear D. Germline CDR1 MRHNA, CDR2 SNTAGT. The CDR3 loop spans 8 amino acids. The CDR3 DNA sequence: TGTGCCAGCAGCCCCCGGGACTTC. It codes for CASSPRDF.

This clone occurred once. This rearrangement joins TRBV6-6 to TRBJ1-1; 7 bases fit TRBD1. CDR1 and CDR2 (germline): MNHNY, SVGAGI (reference sequence). This CDR3 region has 15 residues. Trimming at V came to 2 bases and at J to 3 bases, leaving 6 bases not matched to a gene. The CDR3 spells CASSYEGAGYTEAFF. The CDR3 DNA reads TGTGCCAGCAGTTACGAGGGGGCCGGGTACACTGAAGCTTTCTTT.

This chain connects TRBV19 to TRBJ2-3; 15 bases are shared with TRBD2. Losses at the gene ends were 4 bases for V and 2 bases for J; bases not matched to a gene: 4. The CDR3 is made up of 17 amino acids. Germline CDR1 LNHDA, CDR2 SQIVND (reference sequence). The CDR3 bases are TGTGCCAGTAGTACGGGGACTAGCGGGGGGACCACAGATACGCAGTATTTT. Protein sequence: CASSTGTSGGTTDTQYF.

The rearrangement joins TRBV10-3 to TRBJ2-3; 10 nucleotides line up with TRBD1. The CDR3 loop spans 16 amino acids. The germline CDR1 and CDR2 sequences are ENHRY and SYGVKD. V shed 4 bases, J shed 5 bases, and the junction held 9 bases outside the gene matches. The CDR3 protein is CAISVDPGQGIDTQYF. In DNA, the CDR3 is TGTGCCATCAGTGTCGACCCGGGACAGGGGATAGATACGCAGTATTTT.

V usage is TRBV30 and J usage is TRBJ1-2, with D uncertain. Germline CDR1 reads GTSNPN; CDR2 reads SVGIG (reference sequence). The V and J ends lost 0 bases and 3 bases respectively, with 8 bases between them. This CDR3 is 13 amino acids long. CDR3 nucleotides: TGTGCCTGGAGTGTTGCGGGTGACTATGGCTACACCTTC. It codes for CAWSVAGDYGYTF. Together with reference TRBV30 and TRBJ1-2, the CDR3 gives the full variable domain: SQTIHQWPATLVQPVGSPLSLECTVEGTSNPNLYWYRQAAGRGLQLLFYSVGIGQISSEVPQNLSASRPQDRQFILSSKKLLLSDSGFYLCAWSVAGDYGYTFGSGTRLTVV.

This clone was observed a single time. This sequence joins TRBV28 and TRBJ1-2, with 7 nucleotides matching TRBD1. The CDR3 contains 14 residues. With V trimmed by 7 bases and J by 4 bases, 9 bases remained unmatched. Germline lookup yields CDR1 MDHEN and CDR2 SYDVKM. The CDR3 nucleotides read TGTGCCAGCACCACCACAGGGGTCGCCTATGGCTACACCTTC. Its translation: CASTTTGVAYGYTF.

This chain joins TRBV21-1 and TRBJ2-2; TRBD2 was called by the table and not checked on the DNA. TRBV21-1 is classified as a pseudogene. The CDR3 covers 17 residues. Written as DNA, the CDR3 is TGTGCCAGCAGCAGCAGGAGCGGGACACCGAACACCGGGGAGCTGTTTTTT. It yields the protein CASSSRSGTPNTGELFF.

Notes on this clone: Additional DNA sequences in this sample encode the identical CDR3. The rearrangement uses TRBV5-1 and TRBJ2-2; a possible D gene is TRBD1 (5 bases). The germline CDR1 and CDR2 sequences are SGHRS and YFSETQ. The V end lost 2 bases, the J end lost 1 base, and 9 bases lay between the germline ends. The CDR3 spans 15 residues. The CDR3 spells CASSFRQGNTGELFF. In nucleotides, the CDR3 is TGCGCCAGCAGCTTCCGGCAGGGGAACACCGGGGAGCTGTTTTTT.

The chain links TRBV6-6 to TRBJ1-2; tentative D call: TRBD1 (6 bases). The germline CDR1 and CDR2 sequences are MNHNY and SVGAGI (reference sequence). Trimming cost V 1 base and J 8 bases, with 14 bases left between them. This CDR3 comprises 14 residues. CDR3: CASSYYREYYGYTF. The CDR3 DNA reads TGTGCCAGCAGTTACTACAGGGAGTATTACGGCTACACCTTC.

The chain carries TRBV28 and TRBJ1-6; 7 bases agree with TRBD1. The CDR3 is made up of 13 amino acids. Trimming took 8 bases from V and 6 from J; bases not matched to a gene: 4. Germline V gives CDR1 MDHEN, CDR2 SYDVKM. CDR3 sequence reads: CASRQGGNSPLHF. In DNA form, the CDR3 reads TGTGCCAGCCGACAGGGCGGTAATTCACCCCTCCACTTT. The full variable domain, completed using reference TRBV28 and TRBJ1-6, is DVKVTQSSRYLVKRTGEKVFLECVQDMDHENMFWYRQDPGLGLRLIYFSYDVKMKEKGDIPEGYSVSREKKERFSLILESASTNQTSMYLCASRQGGNSPLHFGNGTRLTVT.

The chain couples TRBV19 to TRBJ2-6, with 12 bases lining up with TRBD1. The CDR3 covers 17 residues. CDR1 and CDR2 from the germline V gene are LNHDA and SQIVND (reference sequence). V gave up 6 bases and J gave up 4 bases; unmatched junction bases: 7. The CDR3 is CASRPGQGAPGANVLTF. The CDR3 DNA reads as TGTGCCAGTAGGCCGGGACAGGGGGCACCCGGGGCCAACGTCCTGACTTTC.

This sequence joins TRBV6-6 and TRBJ1-3; maybe TRBD1 (6 bases). Germline V CDR1 and CDR2: MNHNY, SVGAGI (reference sequence). V lost 2 bases, J lost 0 bases, and 11 bases lay in between. This CDR3 spans 16 amino acids. This CDR3 reads CASSYLPGVSGNTIYF. The DNA for the CDR3 is TGTGCCAGCAGTTACCTTCCAGGGGTCTCTGGAAACACCATATATTTT.

Here the CDR3 DNA reads TGTGCCAGCTTTACCCAGGGGGCGGAAGATACGCAGTATTTT. Its translation is CASFTQGAEDTQYF. The rearrangement uses TRBV18 and TRBJ2-3, with 8 bases lining up with TRBD1. The CDR3 contains 14 residues. CDR1 and CDR2 (germline): KGHSH, LQKENI. Unmatched junction bases numbered 8, after V lost 7 bases and J lost 5 bases.

The genes are TRBV6-1 and TRBJ2-5, with 8 bases fitting TRBD1. The CDR3 spans 16 residues. Germline V gene lookup returns CDR1 MNHNS and CDR2 SASEGT. V gave up 4 bases and J gave up 2 bases; unmatched junction bases: 9. CDR3: CASSAGQGAAQETQYF. The CDR3 nucleotides read TGTGCCAGCAGTGCCGGACAGGGCGCAGCACAAGAGACCCAGTACTTC.

The CDR3 nucleotides are TGTGCCAGCAGTGGACAGGTTTATAATTCACCCCTCCACTTT. Residues: CASSGQVYNSPLHF. The chain is built from TRBV6-5 and TRBJ1-6, with 7 bases matching TRBD1. Germline values: CDR1 MNHEY, CDR2 SVGAGI. This CDR3 comprises 14 residues. J lost 4 bases, V lost 5 bases, and 2 bases had no gene match.

The chain carries TRBV27 and TRBJ1-5; D perhaps matches TRBD1 (5 bases). Per germline, CDR1 MNHEY and CDR2 SMNVEV (reference sequence). The CDR3 is 17 residues long. Trimming shortened V by 4 bases and J by 0 bases, and 16 bases separated the two germline ends. The CDR3 spells CASSSLGAAYSNQPQHF. DNA for the CDR3: TGTGCCAGCAGTTCCCTAGGGGCAGCCTATAGCAATCAGCCCCAGCATTTT.